The rows below give T cell receptor beta chains drawn from one sample of a study of shared clonotypes between healthy human individuals. Clones were read by immunoSEQ multiplex PCR, and TCRdb kept only the in-frame ones, dropping some. The repertoire holds roughly 1.5 million clones, with 98% as singletons. The sequenced sample was naive CD4+ T cells sorted from blood. The receptors stem from a young man in good health. CDR3s include the opening cysteine and the closing phenylalanine or tryptophan. D genes are given only for firm matches. Size tells how often a clone was seen (once, few, many) or the class of an expanded clone, and some rows leave it out.

>TRBV10-3|-|TRBJ1-1|-
TGTGCCATCAGTGAGTCGTTAGCGAACACTGAAGCTTTCTTT
CAISESLANTEAFF
>TRBV19|-|TRBJ2-3|-
TGTGCCAGTAGTCCTAAGAGCACAGATACGCAGTATTTT
CASSPKSTDTQYF
>TRBV29-1|-|TRBJ1-2|TRBD1
TGCAGCGTCGACAAACCTAAACAGGGGGAATATGGCTACACCTTC
CSVDKPKQGEYGYTF
>TRBV6-1|-|TRBJ1-1|-
TGTGCCACCCTCCTTCAGGGGCTGGGGGCTGAAGCTTTCTTT
CATLLQGLGAEAFF
>TRBV11-2|-|TRBJ2-7|TRBD1
TGTGCCAGCAGCCCGATCGCGAGACAGGGGGTTTACGAGCAGTACTTC
CASSPIARQGVYEQYF
>TRBV6-5|-|TRBJ1-1|TRBD1
TGTGCCAGCAGCCGGACAGGGAACACTGAAGCTTTCTTT
CASSRTGNTEAFF
>TRBV2|-|TRBJ1-2|-
TGTGCCAGCAGCGAGGGGAGGCCGAATGGCTACACCTTC
CASSEGRPNGYTF
>TRBV19|-|TRBJ2-7|TRBD2
TGTGCCAGTAGTATAGTCCCTAGCGGGCCGACCTACGAGCAGTACTTC
CASSIVPSGPTYEQYF
>TRBV29-1|-|TRBJ2-7|-
TGCAGCGTCAAAGACGAGTCCCGGGGGAATTACGAGCAGTACTTC
CSVKDESRGNYEQYF
>TRBV7-8|once|TRBJ2-5|TRBD1
TGTGCCAGCAGCTTAGTTCGAGGGGACAGGATGGGAGAGACCCAGTACTTC
CASSLVRGDRMGETQYF
>TRBV20-1|-|TRBJ2-7|-
TGCAGTGCGCTATCTAGCAACGAGCAGTACTTC
CSALSSNEQYF
>TRBV10-2|-|TRBJ2-2|TRBD1
TGCGCCAGCAGTGATGTGTGGGACAGGAAAAACACCGGGGAGCTGTTTTTT
CASSDVWDRKNTGELFF
>TRBV5-1|-|TRBJ1-2|-
TGCGCCAGCAGCTCAAGAATCTCGGGGGCTAACTATGGCTACACCTTC
CASSSRISGANYGYTF
>TRBV18|-|TRBJ2-1|TRBD2
TGTGCCAGCTCTCTTGGGACTAGCGGGAGTAGGGAGCAGTTCTTC
CASSLGTSGSREQFF
>TRBV18|-|TRBJ2-3|TRBD1
TGTGCCAGCTCACCCACAGGGGCAGATACGCAGTATTTT
CASSPTGADTQYF
>TRBV10-3|-|TRBJ2-1|-
TGTGCCATCAGCGACATAGGAGGTTACAATGAGCAGTTCTTC
CAISDIGGYNEQFF
>TRBV6-1|-|TRBJ1-2|-
TGTGCCAGCAGAGCGTCCCCAATCTCATCCTATGGCTACACCTTC
CASRASPISSYGYTF
>TRBV2|-|TRBJ2-1|TRBD2
TGTGCCAGCAGTGAACTAAGTTTGCGGGGGAATGAGCAGTTCTTC
CASSELSLRGNEQFF
>TRBV28|-|TRBJ1-2|TRBD1
TGTGCCAGCAGTTTATCCGACAGGGTTGTTGGCTACACCTTC
CASSLSDRVVGYTF
>TRBV7-2|-|TRBJ1-4|-
TGTGCCAGCAGACGTAGTCCCAACGCTAATGAAAAACTGTTTTTT
CASRRSPNANEKLFF
>TRBV6-5|-|TRBJ1-4|-
TGTGCCAGCAGTGGGGCAGGGTGGCAGGGAAAACTGTTTTTT
CASSGAGWQGKLFF
>TRBV5-4|-|TRBJ2-1|-
TGTGCCAGCAGCGCCACTTTAGCGGAGGGGACGTCCTACAATGAGCAGTTCTTC
CASSATLAEGTSYNEQFF
>TRBV5-4|-|TRBJ2-2|-
TGTGCCAGCAGCGGGAAGGCAGGGACCGGGGAGCTGTTTTTT
CASSGKAGTGELFF
>TRBV5-1|once|TRBJ2-3|TRBD2
TGCGCCAGCACCCCTTGGGGGACTAGCATCACAGATACGCAGTATTTT
CASTPWGTSITDTQYF
>TRBV28|-|TRBJ1-5|-
TGTGCCAGCAGCCCTTTGGGACAAACCCAGGTTTTTAGCAATCAGCCCCAGCATTTT
CASSPLGQTQVFSNQPQHF
>TRBV5-4|-|TRBJ1-1|-
TGTGCCAGCAGCCCCTCGGGACTCAGGAACACTGAAGCTTTCTTT
CASSPSGLRNTEAFF
>TRBV29-1|-|TRBJ2-3|TRBD2
TGCAGCGTTGAAGTCCTAGCGGGCCGCACAGATACGCAGTATTTT
CSVEVLAGRTDTQYF
>TRBV10-3|-|TRBJ2-3|-
TGTGCCATCAGTGATGAGCGCAAGTCGATCACAGATACGCAGTATTTT
CAISDERKSITDTQYF
>TRBV5-8|-|TRBJ2-7|TRBD2
TGTGCCAGCAGCTTGAGCCGACTAGCGGTTTCCTACGAGCAGTACTTC
CASSLSRLAVSYEQYF
>TRBV10-2|-|TRBJ2-3|-
TGCGCCAGCAGTGAGTTAGGCAGGGTAACAGATACGCAGTATTTT
CASSELGRVTDTQYF
>TRBV29-1|-|TRBJ2-3|TRBD2
TGCGGGCTAGCGGGGCCCTTTGCCACAGATACGCAGTATTTT
CGLAGPFATDTQYF
>TRBV6-4|-|TRBJ2-7|-
TGTGCCAGCAGTGTTGAGGCAGGCCTCTCCTACGAGCAGTACTTC
CASSVEAGLSYEQYF
>TRBV7-9|-|TRBJ1-2|-
TGTGCCAGCAGCCCCCGGGGAGGTAACTATGGCTACACCTTC
CASSPRGGNYGYTF
>TRBV27|-|TRBJ1-3|TRBD1
TGTGCCAGCAGTCCCCGGGACAGGCGCTCTGGAAACACCATATATTTT
CASSPRDRRSGNTIYF
>TRBV20-1|-|TRBJ2-1|TRBD1
TGCAGTGCAAACAGGGGCGCGGAGCAGTTCTTC
CSANRGAEQFF
>TRBV5-6|-|TRBJ2-7|-
TGTGCCAGCAGCTTACAGGGTACCTCCTACGAGCAGTACTTC
CASSLQGTSYEQYF
>TRBV6-5|-|TRBJ2-2|TRBD1
TGTGCCAGCAGTCGGACAGGGACGAACACCGGGGAGCTGTTTTTT
CASSRTGTNTGELFF
>TRBV11-2|-|TRBJ1-5|-
TGTGCCAGCAGCCCCAGTAGGGATCAGCCCCAGCATTTT
CASSPSRDQPQHF
>TRBV15|-|TRBJ2-2|TRBD2
TGTGCCACCAGCAGAGGGGAGGGACCCAACACCGGGGAGCTGTTTTTT
CATSRGEGPNTGELFF
>TRBV18|-|TRBJ2-2|-
TGTGCCAGCTCACCACCCGGAGGCACCGGGGAGCTGTTTTTT
CASSPPGGTGELFF
>TRBV10-1|once|TRBJ2-7|-
TGCGCCAGCAGTGAGTCGGTTAGCGACCACTACGAGCAGTACTTC
CASSESVSDHYEQYF
>TRBV5-4|-|TRBJ2-7|-
TGTGCCAGCAGCTTGCGGGACAATTCCTACGAGCAGTACTTC
CASSLRDNSYEQYF